Each of the 12 T cell receptor beta chains below was sequenced from the same sample in a study of cytomegalovirus exposure and HLA in healthy donors. PCR used 60 Vbeta primers and 13 Jbeta primers. Assay: immunoSEQ multiplex PCR; the TCRdb copy retains only in-frame clones and omits some. The sample has roughly 150,000 clones; 70% are singletons. The material sequenced was PBMCs. The source of these receptors is a woman aged 30 to 39 in good health and CMV-seronegative.

The V and J genes are TRBV7-9 and TRBJ2-3; 7 bases fit TRBD1. The CDR3 is 13 residues long. Germline CDR1 and CDR2: SEHNR and FQNEAQ (reference sequence). V trimming: 3 bases; J trimming: 4 bases; junction bases outside the gene matches: 1. This CDR3 is CASSLQGADTQYF. The CDR3 coding sequence is TGTGCCAGCAGCTTGCAGGGGGCAGATACGCAGTATTTT. Using reference TRBV7-9 and TRBJ2-3 for the parts outside the CDR3, the full variable domain is DTGVSQNPRHKITKRGQNVTFRCDPISEHNRLYWYRQTLGQGPEFLTYFQNEAQLEKSRLLSDRFSAERPKGSFSTLEIQRTEQGDSAMYLCASSLQGADTQYFGPGTRLTVL.

This clone was observed once. As DNA, the CDR3 is TGTGCCAGCAGCTCCGGGACAGGGGAACAGCCCCAGCATTTT. Protein sequence: CASSSGTGEQPQHF. The chain joins TRBV28 to TRBJ1-5; 10 bases agree with TRBD1. Trimming cost V 6 bases and J 7 bases; bases outside gene matches: 6. This CDR3 is built from 14 residues. The germline CDR1 and CDR2 sequences are MDHEN and SYDVKM.

The rearrangement uses TRBV5-1 and TRBJ2-7; 10 bases agree with TRBD1. The ends lost 3 bases at V and 6 bases at J; junction bases unmatched: 6. This CDR3 is built from 14 residues. Germline V CDR1 and CDR2: SGHRS, YFSETQ. The CDR3 region is CASSSGQGQGEQYV. The CDR3 DNA sequence: TGCGCCAGCAGCTCGGGACAGGGGCAAGGCGAGCAGTACGTC.

The chain carries TRBV5-1 and TRBJ2-5, with D possibly matching TRBD1 (5 bases). Germline CDR1 reads SGHRS; CDR2 reads YFSETQ. The CDR3 runs 14 residues. V was trimmed by 0 bases and J by 5 bases, leaving 11 bases between them. The CDR3 sequence is CASSLEGPRETQYF. CDR3 DNA sequence: TGCGCCAGCAGCTTGGAGGGGCCCAGGGAGACCCAGTACTTC. Full variable domain (outside the CDR3, taken from reference TRBV5-1 and TRBJ2-5): KAGVTQTPRYLIKTRGQQVTLSCSPISGHRSVSWYQQTPGQGLQFLFEYFSETQRNKGNFPGRFSGRQFSNSRSEMNVSTLELGDSALYLCASSLEGPRETQYFGPGTRLLVL.

The J gene is TRBJ1-5, the V gene TRBV2, with TRBD1 as a possible D gene (6 bases). The CDR3 contains 15 residues. V was trimmed by 6 bases and J by 3 bases, leaving 15 bases between them. Germline CDR1 reads SNHLY; CDR2 reads FYNNEI. The CDR3 bases are TGTGCCAGCAGAGGGAACAGGGCCCCCAATCAGCCCCAGCATTTT. It codes for CASRGNRAPNQPQHF.

The chain links TRBV9 to TRBJ2-2; no clear D. Trimming removed 0 bases at V and 2 bases at J, with 5 bases between. CDR3 length: 14 residues. CDR1 is SGDLS, CDR2 YYNGEE, per germline. CDR3 sequence (DNA): TGTGCCAGCAGCGTAGGACAAAACACCGGGGAGCTGTTTTTT. Its translation: CASSVGQNTGELFF.

This clone has more than one count but fewer than ten. The chain employs TRBV11-1 and TRBJ1-2, with no clear D. This CDR3 has 13 residues. V lost 5 bases to trimming and J lost 3 bases, with 10 bases between them. Germline CDR1 is SGHAT and CDR2 is FQDESV (reference sequence). CDR3 DNA sequence: TGTGCCAGCAGCCTCGGGAGGGACTATGGCTACACCTTC. Residues: CASSLGRDYGYTF.

The chain joins TRBV7-9 to TRBJ1-2; TRBD1 agrees at 8 bases. V was pared by 2 bases and J by 8 bases, with 22 bases of the junction left unmatched. The CDR3 loop spans 19 amino acids. The germline gives CDR1 SEHNR, CDR2 FQNEAQ (reference sequence). The CDR3 DNA follows: TGTGCCAGCAGCTTAAATTCCCTCGATCCGTTTGGGAACAGGGGGGGCTACACCTTC. Amino acid sequence: CASSLNSLDPFGNRGGYTF.

V is TRBV6-1 and J is TRBJ1-6; 11 positions match TRBD1. Trimming removed 1 base from V and 11 bases from J; junction bases left unmatched: 10. Looked up from germline, CDR1 is MNHNS and CDR2 is SASEGT. The CDR3 totals 17 residues. CDR3 bases: TGTGCCAGCAGTGAAGGAGGGCCCGGACAGGGGGCTCCACCCCTCCACTTT. Its protein is CASSEGGPGQGAPPLHF.

This clone was counted between two and nine times. The rearrangement uses TRBV10-1 and TRBJ2-4, with a possible D match to TRBD1 (5 bases). The CDR3 consists of 13 residues. Trimming took 5 bases from V and 10 from J, leaving 15 bases between them. Germline V lookup: CDR1 WNHNN, CDR2 SYGVQD (reference sequence). CDR3 loop: CASSRTFGSIQYF. CDR3 bases: TGCGCCAGCAGTAGGACATTCGGGTCTATTCAGTACTTC.

The gene calls are TRBV7-9 and TRBJ1-4, with D maybe TRBD1 (5 bases). The germline V and J ends were trimmed by 7 bases and 6 bases, with 18 bases remaining between them. This CDR3 is built from 15 residues. Germline loops: CDR1 SEHNR, CDR2 FQNEAQ (reference sequence). The chain's CDR3 is CASTIDRGDDEKLFF. As DNA, the CDR3 is TGTGCCAGCACCATAGATCGCGGGGACGATGAAAAACTGTTTTTT. Supplemented by reference TRBV7-9 and TRBJ1-4, the full variable domain reads DTGVSQNPRHKITKRGQNVTFRCDPISEHNRLYWYRQTLGQGPEFLTYFQNEAQLEKSRLLSDRFSAERPKGSFSTLEIQRTEQGDSAMYLCASTIDRGDDEKLFFGSGTQLSVL.

The genes are TRBV6-5 and TRBJ1-3, with D unclear. The length of the CDR3 is 15 residues. CDR1 MNHEY and CDR2 SVGAGI come from the germline V gene. The ends were cut back, 4 bases at V and 0 bases at J, with 10 bases in the middle. The CDR3, as DNA: TGTGCCAGCAGTTTACAGAGAAGCTCTGGAAACACCATATATTTT. This gives the protein CASSLQRSSGNTIYF.